Listed below are T cell receptor beta chains from one sample, sequenced in a study of T cell repertoires in cytomegalovirus infection. TCRdb ran MiXCR on the reads and lists one entry per CDR3 protein. This table has nearly 550,000 distinct CDR3 sequences, about 15% appearing once. What was sequenced was CD8+ T cells from PBMCs. These TCRs come from a human donor in good health (CMV status not recorded). Some clones in this sample may be carry-over from other donors' samples. CDR3s include the opening cysteine and the closing phenylalanine or tryptophan. Each record gives: V gene, D gene, clone size, J gene, CDR3 DNA, CDR3 protein. D genes are given only for firm matches. Not all rows give a size; the values are once, few, many and, for expanded clones, a class.

TRBV28	NA	few	TRBJ2-1	TGTGCCAGCAGTCCCCGACTAGTTGAGCAGTTCTTC	CASSPRLVEQFF
TRBV6-1	NA	many	TRBJ2-1	TGTGCCAGCAGTGAAGATCCTGACAGACTATACAATGAGCAGTTCTTC	CASSEDPDRLYNEQFF
TRBV6-6	TRBD1	NA	TRBJ1-1	TGTGCCAGCAGTCCCGGGACAGCCGACGAAGCTTTCTTT	CASSPGTADEAFF
TRBV5-5	NA	many	TRBJ1-1	TGTGCCAGCAGCTTGGTTGTCAGAAACACTGAAGCTTTCTTT	CASSLVVRNTEAFF
TRBV19	TRBD1	NA	TRBJ1-5	TGTGCCAGTAGTAAGGGGGGACAGTCAAGCAATCAGCCCCAGCATTTT	CASSKGGQSSNQPQHF
TRBV7-8	NA	many	TRBJ1-2	TGTGCCAGCAGGGACAGCTATGGCTACACCTTC	CASRDSYGYTF
TRBV4-2	NA	NA	TRBJ2-7	TGTGCCAGCAGCCAAAATAGTTTCTACGAGCAGTACTTC	CASSQNSFYEQYF
TRBV6-6	NA	few	TRBJ1-5	TGTGCCAGCAGTTACTCCGAAGGTAGCGAGCCCCAGCATTTT	CASSYSEGSEPQHF
TRBV24-1	NA	NA	TRBJ2-3	TGTGCCACCAGGGGATTCAGCACAGATACGCAGTATTTT	CATRGFSTDTQYF
TRBV6-2/TRBV6-3	NA	few	TRBJ1-1	TGTGCCAGCAGTTACATCCGGTTAGACTCGACATTGAACACTGAAGCTTTCTTT	CASSYIRLDSTLNTEAFF
TRBV4-2	TRBD1	many	TRBJ1-5	TGTGCCAGCAGCCAGGACAGGGGGCGAGTGGATCAGCCCCAGCATTTT	CASSQDRGRVDQPQHF
TRBV5-4	NA	few	TRBJ2-1	TGTGCCAGCAGCCGGGTCAATGAGCAGTTCTTC	CASSRVNEQFF
TRBV2	NA	many	TRBJ2-7	TGTGCCAGCAGTGAAGCCCCAGGGGGGTCCTCCTACGAGCAGTACTTC	CASSEAPGGSSYEQYF
TRBV28	TRBD1	few	TRBJ1-4	TGTGCCAGCAGTTTGGCCCCCGGGACAGAGGAATATGAAAAACTGTTTTTT	CASSLAPGTEEYEKLFF
TRBV7-9	TRBD1	many	TRBJ2-7	TGTGCCAGCCGCCAAGGGGGCAGGGCATACGAGCAGTACTTC	CASRQGGRAYEQYF
TRBV7-4	TRBD1	few	TRBJ2-5	TGTGCCAGCAGCCCCCCCCGACAGGGTTTGGAGACCCAGTACTTC	CASSPPRQGLETQYF
TRBV12-3/TRBV12-4	NA	few	TRBJ1-5	TGTGCCAGCAGTTTCTTCCGGAGAGATAGCAATCAGCCCCAGCATTTT	CASSFFRRDSNQPQHF
TRBV28	NA	many	TRBJ2-7	TGTGCCAGCAGGATAGGAAGCGGTAATCATAAAGGCTACGAGCAGTACTTC	CASRIGSGNHKGYEQYF
TRBV5-5	TRBD1	many	TRBJ2-7	TGTGCCAGCAGCTTGGGGTGGACAGGACCTTTTGACGAGCAGTACTTC	CASSLGWTGPFDEQYF
TRBV7-9	NA	many	TRBJ2-7	TGTGCCAGCAGCGCGGTGGGCGCAACCTACGAGCAGTACTTC	CASSAVGATYEQYF
TRBV9	NA	NA	TRBJ1-5	TGTGCCAGCAGCGTAGAGGGGTCCCCCTCTAGGCCCCAGCATTTT	CASSVEGSPSRPQHF
TRBV27	NA	NA	TRBJ2-4	TGTGCCAGCAGGGGAAACAAAAACATTCAGTACTTC	CASRGNKNIQYF
TRBV12-3/TRBV12-4	TRBD2	many	TRBJ2-3	TGTGCCAGCAGTTTAGCGAGGAAATACGCGGGGGAAGGTAGTGCAGATACGCAGTATTTT	CASSLARKYAGEGSADTQYF
TRBV5-8	NA	few	TRBJ2-1	TGTGCCCTCAAGGGAGGAGGATCCTACAATGAGCAGTTCTTC	CALKGGGSYNEQFF
TRBV7-8	NA	many	TRBJ2-1	TGTGCCAGCAGCTTCCCGGGACACTTTGCAAATGAGCAGTTCTTC	CASSFPGHFANEQFF
TRBV24-1	NA	many	TRBJ2-1	TGTGCCACCAGCGCGAGAGGAGGAAATGAGCAGTTCTTC	CATSARGGNEQFF
TRBV12-3/TRBV12-4	TRBD2	many	TRBJ2-1	TGTGCCAGCACCTTGGGGGGGTCCTACAATGAGCAGTTCTTC	CASTLGGSYNEQFF
TRBV12-3/TRBV12-4	TRBD1	many	TRBJ1-2	TGTGCCAGCAGTTTAGCGCCTTACTATCCGGGACAGGGCTCCTTTAACTATGGCTACACCTTC	CASSLAPYYPGQGSFNYGYTF
TRBV27	TRBD1	NA	TRBJ1-2	TGTGCCACCCAGGGGGCGATGTCTAACTATGGCTACACCTTC	CATQGAMSNYGYTF
TRBV6-1	TRBD1	few	TRBJ1-2	TGTGCCAGCAGCCTAGACAGGGGGCTTGATGGCTACACCTTC	CASSLDRGLDGYTF